This TCR beta chain was sequenced during a study of blood T cell repertoires in COVID-19. For the study at large: PBMCs, B-cell-depleted T cells, or T cells were the source of the cDNA or gDNA that made up the material.

The CDR3 is 12 amino acids. The V gene end was trimmed by 6 bases and the J gene end by 4 bases; junction bases not matched to a gene: 5. Germline V gives CDR1 SQVTM, CDR2 ANQGSEA. Original analysis: Researchers report that nucleated cell counts were estimated from reference gene primer amplification. Produced via immunoSEQ multiplex PCR; TCRdb's table is partial and in-frame only. V, J and clone size derive from that table, while D and trimming were established from the DNA sequence. Of more than 250,000 clones in the sample, over 70% are singletons; the top ten hold roughly 1.1%. This chain joins TRBV29-1 and TRBJ2-5, with 7 bases fitting TRBD2. The clonotype was recovered from a woman aged 45-59 years with acute or convalescent COVID-19. What was sequenced was peripheral blood. The CDR3: CSVRGGGETQYF. The DNA for the CDR3 is TGCAGCGTCCGCGGCGGGGGAGAGACCCAGTACTTC.